This TCR beta chain is drawn from a study of spatial heterogeneity in lung cancer. As for the study in general: The count of detected beta-chain sequences consistently exceeded that of alpha-chain sequences. In the raw reads, each unique TCR and UMI combination was present more than ten times on average. Study-level findings and limits: Ubiquitous expanded tumor TCRs surfaced in blood more at resection than they did at follow-up.

At least ten counts were recorded for this clonotype. As yet, its antigen is unknown. CDR1 MNHEY and CDR2 SVGEGT come from the germline V gene. The CDR3 is 15 residues long. The ends were cut back, 7 bases at V and 5 bases at J, with 20 bases in the middle. Time point defined: sample taken at primary tumor resection. No cell sorting; template was whole RNA from tumor, lung tissue or PBMC. 55 to 80 TRACERx patients with early, untreated non-small cell lung cancer donated samples. TCRdb re-called the 5' RACE reads with MiXCR, one entry per CDR3 protein. The repertoire holds about 22,000 distinct CDR3 sequences, approximately 4.4% seen once, with 7.4% in the top ten.

The receptor was isolated from a male donor with early-stage non-small cell lung cancer. The source was PBMCs, collected at surgery. This chain uses TRBV6-2 or TRBV6-3 with TRBJ1-1; D is ambiguous. This chain's CDR3 is CASTYPRSGSTEAFF. The CDR3 nucleotides are TGTGCCAGCACCTATCCCCGGAGCGGCTCAACTGAAGCTTTCTTT.